Listed below are T cell receptor beta chains from one sample, sequenced in a study of siplizumab effects on memory and regulatory T cells. Profiled with immunoSEQ multiplex PCR; TCRdb holds only in-frame clones, not every one. In the table there are around 97,000 clones, roughly 94% of which are singletons. Sequencing was performed on non-Treg CD4+ T cells sorted from blood. The receptors come from a human donor in good health. CDR3s include the opening cysteine and the closing phenylalanine or tryptophan. Fields, in order: clone size, D gene, CDR3 length, V gene, J gene, CDR3 DNA, CDR3 protein. D genes are given only for firm matches. Only some rows state a clone size, as once, few, many or a class for expanded clones.

clone size: -
D gene: -
CDR3 length: 13
V gene: TRBV30
J gene: TRBJ1-1
CDR3 DNA: TGTGCCTGGAGTGTACGGGGGGAAAGGGGAGCTTTCTTT
CDR3 protein: CAWSVRGERGAFF

clone size: -
D gene: TRBD2
CDR3 length: 18
V gene: TRBV7-9
J gene: TRBJ2-7
CDR3 DNA: TGTGCCAGCAGCACTAACCGTGGTGCCAGCGGGAGGGCCGACGAGCAGTACTTC
CDR3 protein: CASSTNRGASGRADEQYF

clone size: -
D gene: -
CDR3 length: 15
V gene: TRBV28
J gene: TRBJ1-5
CDR3 DNA: TGTGCCAGCAGTCCGCCCTCCCGGGGCAATCAGCCCCAGCATTTT
CDR3 protein: CASSPPSRGNQPQHF

clone size: -
D gene: TRBD1
CDR3 length: 18
V gene: TRBV7-9
J gene: TRBJ2-1
CDR3 DNA: TGTGCCAGCAGCTTAGCGCCAAGGCGTCAGGGGGCGCGAAATGAGCAGTTCTTC
CDR3 protein: CASSLAPRRQGARNEQFF

clone size: -
D gene: -
CDR3 length: 16
V gene: TRBV5-6
J gene: TRBJ2-7
CDR3 DNA: TGTGCCAGCAGCTTCTATTCCGGGACCGGAGTCTACGAGCAGTACTTC
CDR3 protein: CASSFYSGTGVYEQYF

clone size: -
D gene: TRBD1
CDR3 length: 14
V gene: TRBV2
J gene: TRBJ2-7
CDR3 DNA: TGTGCCAGCAAACCGGGACAGGGGGTCTACGAGCAGTACTTC
CDR3 protein: CASKPGQGVYEQYF

clone size: -
D gene: -
CDR3 length: 15
V gene: TRBV7-9
J gene: TRBJ2-2
CDR3 DNA: TGTGCCAGCAGCTTCCCCGGGGTCGACGGCGGGGAGCTGTTTTTT
CDR3 protein: CASSFPGVDGGELFF

clone size: -
D gene: -
CDR3 length: 13
V gene: TRBV27
J gene: TRBJ1-1
CDR3 DNA: TGTGCCAGCAGACTGCTCGGGCGGGCTGAAGCTTTCTTT
CDR3 protein: CASRLLGRAEAFF

clone size: -
D gene: -
CDR3 length: 14
V gene: TRBV10-1
J gene: TRBJ2-7
CDR3 DNA: TGCGCCAGCAGTGAGTCGAGAGGGCGTGGGGAGCAGTACTTC
CDR3 protein: CASSESRGRGEQYF

clone size: -
D gene: -
CDR3 length: 15
V gene: TRBV7-8
J gene: TRBJ1-5
CDR3 DNA: TGTGCCAGCAGCTCGACAGTGTTTGACAATCAGCCCCAGCATTTT
CDR3 protein: CASSSTVFDNQPQHF

clone size: few
D gene: TRBD1
CDR3 length: 15
V gene: TRBV7-2
J gene: TRBJ2-7
CDR3 DNA: TGTGCCAGCAGCTTAATCCGGGACAGGGGCTACGAGCAGTACTTC
CDR3 protein: CASSLIRDRGYEQYF

clone size: once
D gene: -
CDR3 length: 15
V gene: TRBV27
J gene: TRBJ1-4
CDR3 DNA: TGTGCCAGCAGTTCTCCGGGGGGGCTAAATGAAAAACTGTTTTTT
CDR3 protein: CASSSPGGLNEKLFF

clone size: -
D gene: -
CDR3 length: 17
V gene: TRBV2
J gene: TRBJ2-7
CDR3 DNA: TGTGCCAGCAGGAAGCCCCGAGGGGGGGAGCGCCCGTACGAGCAGTACTTC
CDR3 protein: CASRKPRGGERPYEQYF

clone size: -
D gene: -
CDR3 length: 16
V gene: TRBV7-6
J gene: TRBJ2-1
CDR3 DNA: TGTGCCAGCAGCTTAGTGGGACGTAGCCCGATCGATGAGCAGTTCTTC
CDR3 protein: CASSLVGRSPIDEQFF

clone size: -
D gene: -
CDR3 length: 14
V gene: TRBV6-4
J gene: TRBJ1-5
CDR3 DNA: TGTGCCAGCCGACTAGGGGGGGGCAATCAGCCCCAGCATTTT
CDR3 protein: CASRLGGGNQPQHF

clone size: -
D gene: -
CDR3 length: 12
V gene: TRBV18
J gene: TRBJ1-1
CDR3 DNA: TGTGCCAGCTCAACCAAGAACACTGAAGCTTTCTTT
CDR3 protein: CASSTKNTEAFF

clone size: -
D gene: -
CDR3 length: 16
V gene: TRBV5-1
J gene: TRBJ1-3
CDR3 DNA: TGCGCCAGCAGCTTGGAGGCAGACCTTTTAGGAAACACCATATATTTT
CDR3 protein: CASSLEADLLGNTIYF

clone size: -
D gene: TRBD2
CDR3 length: 14
V gene: TRBV5-1
J gene: TRBJ2-1
CDR3 DNA: TGCGCCAGCAGCGCGGGAGGGCCCTACAATGAGCAGTTCTTC
CDR3 protein: CASSAGGPYNEQFF

clone size: -
D gene: -
CDR3 length: 16
V gene: TRBV7-9
J gene: TRBJ1-2
CDR3 DNA: TGTGCCAGCAGCTTCCAAGCGGGGCGGACTAACTATGGCTACACCTTC
CDR3 protein: CASSFQAGRTNYGYTF

clone size: -
D gene: TRBD1
CDR3 length: 13
V gene: TRBV28
J gene: TRBJ1-1
CDR3 DNA: TGTGCCATCAGGGGGCAGGGTAGCACTGAAGCTTTCTTT
CDR3 protein: CAIRGQGSTEAFF

clone size: -
D gene: -
CDR3 length: 16
V gene: TRBV27
J gene: TRBJ1-2
CDR3 DNA: TGTGCCAGCAGTTTAACGAACCCAGGACGAAGCTATGGCTACACCTTC
CDR3 protein: CASSLTNPGRSYGYTF

clone size: -
D gene: -
CDR3 length: 15
V gene: TRBV7-3
J gene: TRBJ2-1
CDR3 DNA: TGTGCCAGCAGCCGTGTAAGCACCTCCTACAATGAGCAGTTCTTC
CDR3 protein: CASSRVSTSYNEQFF

clone size: -
D gene: -
CDR3 length: 11
V gene: TRBV30
J gene: TRBJ2-3
CDR3 DNA: TGTGCCTGGAGTGTAAAAAATACGCAGTATTTT
CDR3 protein: CAWSVKNTQYF

clone size: -
D gene: -
CDR3 length: 16
V gene: TRBV11-2
J gene: TRBJ2-1
CDR3 DNA: TGTGCCAGCAGCTTGCTAGACAGCCAAACCTACAATGAGCAGTTCTTC
CDR3 protein: CASSLLDSQTYNEQFF

clone size: -
D gene: TRBD2
CDR3 length: 18
V gene: TRBV30
J gene: TRBJ2-6
CDR3 DNA: TGTGCCTGGAGTTGGCCCGGACTAGCGCACTCTGGGGCCAACGTCCTGACTTTC
CDR3 protein: CAWSWPGLAHSGANVLTF

clone size: -
D gene: -
CDR3 length: 15
V gene: TRBV18
J gene: TRBJ2-7
CDR3 DNA: TGTGCCAGCTCACCACCGGTTCAGCTGCACTACGAGCAGTACTTC
CDR3 protein: CASSPPVQLHYEQYF

clone size: -
D gene: -
CDR3 length: 14
V gene: TRBV7-9
J gene: TRBJ2-1
CDR3 DNA: TGTGCCAGCAGCTTTTTTAGGGAGCACAATGAGCAGTTCTTC
CDR3 protein: CASSFFREHNEQFF

clone size: -
D gene: -
CDR3 length: 13
V gene: TRBV5-6
J gene: TRBJ1-5
CDR3 DNA: TGTGCCAGCAGCAGGGGTTTCAATCAGCCCCAGCATTTT
CDR3 protein: CASSRGFNQPQHF

clone size: -
D gene: TRBD2
CDR3 length: 16
V gene: TRBV28
J gene: TRBJ2-1
CDR3 DNA: TGTGCCAGCAGTTCGAAGCGGGAGACTCTCTACAATGAGCAGTTCTTC
CDR3 protein: CASSSKRETLYNEQFF

clone size: -
D gene: TRBD1
CDR3 length: 14
V gene: TRBV5-4
J gene: TRBJ2-1
CDR3 DNA: TGTGCCAGCAGGGGAACTGGGACAGTCAATGAGCAGTTCTTC
CDR3 protein: CASRGTGTVNEQFF

clone size: -
D gene: -
CDR3 length: 16
V gene: TRBV9
J gene: TRBJ1-3
CDR3 DNA: TGTGCCAGCAGCTATTCCCGGGGCTCTACTGGAAACACCATATATTTT
CDR3 protein: CASSYSRGSTGNTIYF

clone size: -
D gene: TRBD2
CDR3 length: 16
V gene: TRBV15
J gene: TRBJ2-1
CDR3 DNA: TGTGCCACTGGGGTCCGAACTAGCGGGGCGGGGAATGAGCAGTTCTTC
CDR3 protein: CATGVRTSGAGNEQFF

clone size: -
D gene: TRBD2
CDR3 length: 16
V gene: TRBV7-3
J gene: TRBJ2-1
CDR3 DNA: TGTGCCAGCAGCTTGAAGCGGACTAGCGTATACAATGAGCAGTTCTTC
CDR3 protein: CASSLKRTSVYNEQFF

clone size: -
D gene: -
CDR3 length: 15
V gene: TRBV6-1
J gene: TRBJ1-5
CDR3 DNA: TGTGCCAGCAGTGAATATCCTGCTGCGGATCAGCCCCAGCATTTT
CDR3 protein: CASSEYPAADQPQHF

clone size: -
D gene: -
CDR3 length: 18
V gene: TRBV11-1
J gene: TRBJ2-6
CDR3 DNA: TGTGCCAGCAGCTTAGTTGTGGGCGGCCTATCTGGGGCCAACGTCCTGACTTTC
CDR3 protein: CASSLVVGGLSGANVLTF

clone size: -
D gene: -
CDR3 length: 14
V gene: TRBV6-6
J gene: TRBJ1-6
CDR3 DNA: TGTGCCAGCAGTTACTCAGGGGTAAATTCACCCCTCCACTTT
CDR3 protein: CASSYSGVNSPLHF

clone size: -
D gene: -
CDR3 length: 15
V gene: TRBV19
J gene: TRBJ2-1
CDR3 DNA: TGTGCCAGTAGTATAGGGTGGGTAACCAAAAATGAGCAGTTCTTC
CDR3 protein: CASSIGWVTKNEQFF

clone size: once
D gene: TRBD1
CDR3 length: 14
V gene: TRBV28
J gene: TRBJ2-7
CDR3 DNA: TGTGCCAGCAGTTTAACGGGACAGGTGCGGGAGCAGTACTTC
CDR3 protein: CASSLTGQVREQYF

clone size: -
D gene: -
CDR3 length: 14
V gene: TRBV28
J gene: TRBJ2-1
CDR3 DNA: TGTGCCAGCGGCCGAGGGACGACTGGGAATGAGCAGTTCTTC
CDR3 protein: CASGRGTTGNEQFF

clone size: -
D gene: TRBD2
CDR3 length: 16
V gene: TRBV19
J gene: TRBJ2-2
CDR3 DNA: TGTGCCAGTAGTTCCCCCGGGGGGGCGGACACCGGGGAGCTGTTTTTT
CDR3 protein: CASSSPGGADTGELFF

clone size: -
D gene: TRBD2
CDR3 length: 16
V gene: TRBV11-2
J gene: TRBJ2-1
CDR3 DNA: TGTGCCAGCAGACTCGGGACTAGCGGGAGTCGAAATGAGCAGTTCTTC
CDR3 protein: CASRLGTSGSRNEQFF

clone size: -
D gene: -
CDR3 length: 17
V gene: TRBV5-1
J gene: TRBJ2-3
CDR3 DNA: TGCGCCAGCAGCTTGGTCGTGGGACCGGCAGGAAAGGATACGCAGTATTTT
CDR3 protein: CASSLVVGPAGKDTQYF

clone size: -
D gene: TRBD2
CDR3 length: 17
V gene: TRBV19
J gene: TRBJ2-2
CDR3 DNA: TGTGCCACTCTCAACCGACTAGCGGGAAGTTACACCGGGGAGCTGTTTTTT
CDR3 protein: CATLNRLAGSYTGELFF

clone size: -
D gene: TRBD1
CDR3 length: 15
V gene: TRBV9
J gene: TRBJ2-2
CDR3 DNA: TGTGCCAGCAGCGTTGGGACAGTAAGAACCGGGGAGCTGTTTTTT
CDR3 protein: CASSVGTVRTGELFF

clone size: -
D gene: -
CDR3 length: 16
V gene: TRBV4-2
J gene: TRBJ2-3
CDR3 DNA: TGTGCCAGCAGCCAGGAAACAGGTTTAAGCGGGGATACGCAGTATTTT
CDR3 protein: CASSQETGLSGDTQYF

clone size: -
D gene: -
CDR3 length: 16
V gene: TRBV7-6
J gene: TRBJ2-1
CDR3 DNA: TGTGCCAGCAGCTTACTCCCCGGGGTCAGCGCCAATGAGCAGTTCTTC
CDR3 protein: CASSLLPGVSANEQFF

clone size: -
D gene: -
CDR3 length: 12
V gene: TRBV19
J gene: TRBJ2-3
CDR3 DNA: TGTGCCAGTAGTTCCCACGCAAATACGCAGTATTTT
CDR3 protein: CASSSHANTQYF

clone size: -
D gene: -
CDR3 length: 15
V gene: TRBV11-2
J gene: TRBJ2-2
CDR3 DNA: TGTGCCAGCAGCTCTCTAGCGCGGGCCACCGGGGAGCTGTTTTTT
CDR3 protein: CASSSLARATGELFF

clone size: -
D gene: -
CDR3 length: 15
V gene: TRBV5-1
J gene: TRBJ1-3
CDR3 DNA: TGCGCCAGCAGCTTGGCCCTGGCAGACGGAAACACCATATATTTT
CDR3 protein: CASSLALADGNTIYF

clone size: -
D gene: -
CDR3 length: 12
V gene: TRBV7-6
J gene: TRBJ2-1
CDR3 DNA: TGTGCCAGCAGCTTAGTTAGATTTGAGCAGTTCTTC
CDR3 protein: CASSLVRFEQFF

clone size: -
D gene: -
CDR3 length: 13
V gene: TRBV5-4
J gene: TRBJ2-1
CDR3 DNA: TGTGCCAGCAGCTTTTACCACTACAATGAGCAGTTCTTC
CDR3 protein: CASSFYHYNEQFF

clone size: -
D gene: -
CDR3 length: 15
V gene: TRBV7-9
J gene: TRBJ1-5
CDR3 DNA: TGTGCCAGCAGCCGTGACAGCGGCAGGAGTCAGCCCCAGCATTTT
CDR3 protein: CASSRDSGRSQPQHF

clone size: -
D gene: TRBD1
CDR3 length: 15
V gene: TRBV18
J gene: TRBJ1-4
CDR3 DNA: TGTGCCAGCTCACCACTACAGGGGTCGGATGAAAAACTGTTTTTT
CDR3 protein: CASSPLQGSDEKLFF